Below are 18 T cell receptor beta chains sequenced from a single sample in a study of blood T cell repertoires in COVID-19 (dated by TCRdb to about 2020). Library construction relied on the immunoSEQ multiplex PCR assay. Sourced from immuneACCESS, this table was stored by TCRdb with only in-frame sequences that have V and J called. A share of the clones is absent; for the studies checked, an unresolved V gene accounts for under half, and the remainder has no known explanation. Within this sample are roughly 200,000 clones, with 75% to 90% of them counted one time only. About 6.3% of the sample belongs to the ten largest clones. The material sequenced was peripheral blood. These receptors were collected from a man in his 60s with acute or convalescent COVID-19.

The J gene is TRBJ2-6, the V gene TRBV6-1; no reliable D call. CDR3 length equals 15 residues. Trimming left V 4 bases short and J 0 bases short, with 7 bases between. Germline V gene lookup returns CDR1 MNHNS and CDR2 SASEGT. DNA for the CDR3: TGTGCCAGCAGTGTAGCTAGCTCTGGGGCCAACGTCCTGACTTTC. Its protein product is CASSVASSGANVLTF.

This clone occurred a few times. This CDR3 reads CAISEPGQYTEAFF. The CDR3 nucleotides are TGTGCCATCAGTGAGCCGGGACAGTACACTGAAGCTTTCTTT. This chain uses TRBV10-3 with TRBJ1-1; 7 bases fit TRBD1. With 2 bases clipped from V and 3 bases from J, the junction kept 3 bases outside the gene matches. Germline V lookup: CDR1 ENHRY, CDR2 SYGVKD. The CDR3 covers 14 residues.

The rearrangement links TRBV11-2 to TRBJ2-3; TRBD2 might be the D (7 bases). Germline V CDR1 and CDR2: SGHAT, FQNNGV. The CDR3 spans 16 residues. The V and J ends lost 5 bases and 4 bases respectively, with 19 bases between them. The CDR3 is CASSARSGGRADTQYF. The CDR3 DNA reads TGTGCCAGCAGCGCTAGGTCCGGGGGGCGCGCAGATACGCAGTATTTT.

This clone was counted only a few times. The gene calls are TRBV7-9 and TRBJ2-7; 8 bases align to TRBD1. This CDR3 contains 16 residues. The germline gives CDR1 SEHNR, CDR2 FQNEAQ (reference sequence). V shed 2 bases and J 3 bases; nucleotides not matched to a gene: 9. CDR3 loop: CASSLYGTGNYYEQYF. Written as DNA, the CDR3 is TGTGCCAGCAGCTTATATGGGACAGGCAATTACTACGAGCAGTACTTC. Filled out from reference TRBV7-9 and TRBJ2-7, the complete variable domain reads DTGVSQNPRHKITKRGQNVTFRCDPISEHNRLYWYRQTLGQGPEFLTYFQNEAQLEKSRLLSDRFSAERPKGSFSTLEIQRTEQGDSAMYLCASSLYGTGNYYEQYFGPGTRLTVT.

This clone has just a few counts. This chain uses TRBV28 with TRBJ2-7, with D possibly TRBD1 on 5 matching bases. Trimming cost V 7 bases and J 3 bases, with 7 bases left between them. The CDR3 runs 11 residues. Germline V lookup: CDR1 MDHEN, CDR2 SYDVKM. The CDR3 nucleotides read TGTGCCAGCACCAGGGACTACGAGCAGTACTTC. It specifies CASTRDYEQYF.

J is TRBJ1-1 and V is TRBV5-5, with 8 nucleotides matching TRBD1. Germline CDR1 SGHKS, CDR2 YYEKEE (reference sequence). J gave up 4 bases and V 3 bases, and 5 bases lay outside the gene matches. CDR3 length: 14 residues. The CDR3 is CASSSRQGITEAFF. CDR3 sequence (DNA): TGTGCCAGCAGCTCAAGACAGGGGATCACTGAAGCTTTCTTT.

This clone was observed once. The CDR3 spells CATAERGGRNEQFF. The CDR3 DNA is TGCGCCACCGCCGAGCGGGGGGGCCGCAATGAGCAGTTCTTC. V and J are TRBV4-1 and TRBJ2-1, with 10 bases fitting TRBD2. This CDR3 comprises 14 residues. The ends lost 10 bases at V and 6 bases at J; junction bases unmatched: 9. Germline assignment: CDR1 MGHRA and CDR2 YSYEKL.

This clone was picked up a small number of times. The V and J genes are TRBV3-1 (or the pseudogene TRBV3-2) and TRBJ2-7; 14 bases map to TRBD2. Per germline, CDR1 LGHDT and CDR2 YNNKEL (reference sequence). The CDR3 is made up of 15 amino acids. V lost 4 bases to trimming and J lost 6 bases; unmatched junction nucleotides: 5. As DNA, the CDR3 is TGTGCCAGCAGCCTAGGGACTAGCGGGAGAAGCGAGCAGTACTTC. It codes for CASSLGTSGRSEQYF.

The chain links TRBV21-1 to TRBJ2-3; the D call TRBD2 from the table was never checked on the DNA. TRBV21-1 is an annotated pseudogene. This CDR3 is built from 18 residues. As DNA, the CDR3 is TGTGCCAGCAGCGGCGTAGCATATGGCGGGAGTAGCACAGATACGCAGTATTTT. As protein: CASSGVAYGGSSTDTQYF.

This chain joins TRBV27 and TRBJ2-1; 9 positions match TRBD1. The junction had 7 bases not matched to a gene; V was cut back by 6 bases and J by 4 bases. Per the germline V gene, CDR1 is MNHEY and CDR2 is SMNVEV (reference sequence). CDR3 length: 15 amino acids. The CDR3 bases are TGTGCCAGCAGCTCCGGGACAGGGTCTTACAATGAGCAGTTCTTC. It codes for CASSSGTGSYNEQFF.

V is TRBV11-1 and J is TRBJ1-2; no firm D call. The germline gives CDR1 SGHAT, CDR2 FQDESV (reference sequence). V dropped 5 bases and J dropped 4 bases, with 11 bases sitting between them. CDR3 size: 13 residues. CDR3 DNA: TGTGCCAGCAGCCCAGGAGGCTTCTATGGCTACACCTTC. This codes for CASSPGGFYGYTF.

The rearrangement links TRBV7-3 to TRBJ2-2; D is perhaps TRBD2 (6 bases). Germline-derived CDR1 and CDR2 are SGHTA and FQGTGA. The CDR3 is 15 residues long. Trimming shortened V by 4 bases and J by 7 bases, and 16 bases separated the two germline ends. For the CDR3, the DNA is TGTGCCAGCAGCTCCCAGACTAGTCGGAGCGGGGAGCTGTTTTTT. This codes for CASSSQTSRSGELFF.

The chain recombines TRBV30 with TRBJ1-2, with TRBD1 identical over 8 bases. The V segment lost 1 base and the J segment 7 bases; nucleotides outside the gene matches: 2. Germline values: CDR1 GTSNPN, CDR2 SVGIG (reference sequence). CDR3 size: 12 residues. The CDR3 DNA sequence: TGTGCCTGGAGTGCTACAGGGGGTGGCTACACCTTC. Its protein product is CAWSATGGGYTF.

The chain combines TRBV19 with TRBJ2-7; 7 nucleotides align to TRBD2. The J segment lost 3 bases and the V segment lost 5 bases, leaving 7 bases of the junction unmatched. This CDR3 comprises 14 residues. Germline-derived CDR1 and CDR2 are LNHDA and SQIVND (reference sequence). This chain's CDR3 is CASSLGLGNYEQYF. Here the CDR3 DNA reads TGTGCCAGTAGTCTAGGACTAGGCAACTACGAGCAGTACTTC.

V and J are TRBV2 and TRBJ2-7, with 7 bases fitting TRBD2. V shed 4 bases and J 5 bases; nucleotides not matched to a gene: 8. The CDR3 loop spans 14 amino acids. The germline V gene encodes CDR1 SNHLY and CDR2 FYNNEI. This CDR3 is CASSVLARGDEQYF. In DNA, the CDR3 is TGTGCCAGCAGTGTACTAGCGCGAGGGGACGAGCAGTACTTC.

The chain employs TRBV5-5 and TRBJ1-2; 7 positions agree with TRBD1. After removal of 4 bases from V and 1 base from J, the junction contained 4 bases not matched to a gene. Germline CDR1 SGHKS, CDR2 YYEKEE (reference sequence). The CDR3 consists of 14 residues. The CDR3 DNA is TGTGCCAGCAGCCCCTCAGGGGGTAACTATGGCTACACCTTC. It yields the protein CASSPSGGNYGYTF.

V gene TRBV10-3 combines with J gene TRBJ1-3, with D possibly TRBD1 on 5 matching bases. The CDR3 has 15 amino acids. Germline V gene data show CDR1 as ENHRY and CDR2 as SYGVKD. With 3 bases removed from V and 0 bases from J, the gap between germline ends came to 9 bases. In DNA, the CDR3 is TGTGCCATCAGTGAATTGACAGTCTCTGGAAACACCATATATTTT. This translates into CAISELTVSGNTIYF.

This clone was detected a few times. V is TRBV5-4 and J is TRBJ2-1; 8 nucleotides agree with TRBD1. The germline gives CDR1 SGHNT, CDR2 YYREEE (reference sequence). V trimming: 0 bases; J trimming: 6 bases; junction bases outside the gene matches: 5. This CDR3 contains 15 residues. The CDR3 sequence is CASSLDRGLFNEQFF. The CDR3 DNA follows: TGTGCCAGCAGCTTGGACAGGGGGTTATTCAATGAGCAGTTCTTC.